What follows describes a single TCR beta chain. This CDR3 has 16 residues. Germline V lookup: CDR1 SGDLS, CDR2 YYNGEE. J was trimmed by 3 bases and V by 1 base; bases with no gene match: 7. These data originate in a study of blood T cell repertoires in COVID-19. Whole-study context: Samples taken during acute and convalescent COVID-19 were collected in the United States, Italy and Spain. In each case, the material was cDNA or gDNA derived from T cells, B-cell-depleted T cells, or PBMCs.

Original methodology: Amplification from reference gene primers served as the basis for estimated nucleated cell counts. Clones were read by immunoSEQ multiplex PCR, and TCRdb kept only the in-frame ones, dropping some. V, J and clone size were drawn from that table, and D and trimming were deduced from the DNA. Of about 130,000 clones in the sample, approximately 90% were seen once. Sequencing input: peripheral blood. The sequence was obtained from a man aged 50-60 years with active or convalescent COVID-19. The chain links TRBV9 to TRBJ2-3, with 8 nucleotides matching TRBD1. Here the CDR3 reads CASSVLQGVTTDTQYF. The CDR3 region has the DNA TGTGCCAGCAGCGTACTACAGGGGGTAACGACAGATACGCAGTATTTT.